The clone carrying this T cell receptor (beta chain) was counted many times. Antigen: not known. Unique molecular identifiers were in the cDNA, with template-switch universal primer binding. TCRdb independently ran MiXCR on the 5' RACE reads; one entry per CDR3 protein. This repertoire shows 250,000 or so distinct CDR3 sequences, roughly 8.7% found once; its top ten account for roughly 3%. This sample stems from a study of identical twins. Regarding the study as a whole: Where out-of-frame alpha sequences were twin-shared, they showed excess low generation probability. Cord blood beta clonotypes present at high abundance carried fewer insertions; no such pattern appeared in memory repertoires.

V was clipped by 1 base and J by 8 bases, with 18 bases between them. Germline V gives CDR1 SGHRS, CDR2 YFSETQ. The CDR3 covers 15 residues. These records were also assigned to another study, of yellow fever vaccine responses in identical twins. That work contributes: The T cell response to vaccination in identical twins was reportedly partly convergent and partly personalized.

This chain joins TRBV5-1 and TRBJ1-1; D possibly corresponds to TRBD1 (6 bases). Input material: CD8+ T cells sorted from blood. The receptor was derived from a woman younger than 30 in good health. CDR3 residues: CASSLRTGRVEEAFF. The CDR3 region has the DNA TGCGCCAGCAGCTTGAGAACAGGGAGGGTTGAAGAAGCTTTCTTT.